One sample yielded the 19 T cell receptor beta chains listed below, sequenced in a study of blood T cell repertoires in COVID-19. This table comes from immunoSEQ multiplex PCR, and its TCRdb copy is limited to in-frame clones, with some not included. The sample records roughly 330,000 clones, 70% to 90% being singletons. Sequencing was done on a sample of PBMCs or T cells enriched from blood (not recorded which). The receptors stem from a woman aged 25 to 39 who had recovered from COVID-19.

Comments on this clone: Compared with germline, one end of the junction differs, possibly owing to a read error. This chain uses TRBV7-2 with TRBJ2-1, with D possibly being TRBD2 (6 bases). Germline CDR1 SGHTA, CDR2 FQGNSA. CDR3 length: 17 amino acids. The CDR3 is CASSLVPQPGLSNKQFF. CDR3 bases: TGTGCCAGCAGCTTAGTGCCCCAGCCGGGACTGTCCAATAAGCAGTTCTTC.

CDR3 loop: CASSLTVTYGYTF. In nucleotides, the CDR3 is TGCGCCAGCAGCTTGACAGTAACGTATGGCTACACCTTC. V and J are TRBV5-1 and TRBJ1-2; D not certain. This CDR3 is built from 13 residues. CDR1 is SGHRS and CDR2 is YFSETQ in the germline V gene. Trimming removed 1 base from V and 5 bases from J, with 9 bases in between.

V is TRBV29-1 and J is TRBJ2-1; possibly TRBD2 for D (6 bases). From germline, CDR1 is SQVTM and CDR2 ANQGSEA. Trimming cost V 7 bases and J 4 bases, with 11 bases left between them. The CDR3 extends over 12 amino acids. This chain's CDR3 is CSGPGEYNEQFF. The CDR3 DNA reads TGCAGCGGGCCGGGGGAGTACAATGAGCAGTTCTTC.

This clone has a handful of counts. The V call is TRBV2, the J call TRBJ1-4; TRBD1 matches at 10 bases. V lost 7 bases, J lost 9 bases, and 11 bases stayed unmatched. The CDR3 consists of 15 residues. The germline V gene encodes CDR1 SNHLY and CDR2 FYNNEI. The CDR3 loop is CASKGQGSIGQKLFF. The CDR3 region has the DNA TGTGCCAGCAAGGGACAGGGGTCGATCGGGCAAAAACTGTTTTTT.

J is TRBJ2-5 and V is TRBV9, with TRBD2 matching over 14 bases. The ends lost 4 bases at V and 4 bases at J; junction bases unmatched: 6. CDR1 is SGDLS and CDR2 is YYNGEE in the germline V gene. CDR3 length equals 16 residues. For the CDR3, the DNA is TGTGCCAGCAGCCCCCGGACTAGCGGGGGGATAGAGACCCAGTACTTC. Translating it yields CASSPRTSGGIETQYF.

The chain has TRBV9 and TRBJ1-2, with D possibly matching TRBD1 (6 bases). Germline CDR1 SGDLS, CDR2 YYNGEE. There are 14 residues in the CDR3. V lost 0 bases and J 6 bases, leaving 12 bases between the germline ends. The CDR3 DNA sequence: TGTGCCAGCAGCGTAGCGGCAGGGGCCGATGGCTACACCTTC. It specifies CASSVAAGADGYTF.

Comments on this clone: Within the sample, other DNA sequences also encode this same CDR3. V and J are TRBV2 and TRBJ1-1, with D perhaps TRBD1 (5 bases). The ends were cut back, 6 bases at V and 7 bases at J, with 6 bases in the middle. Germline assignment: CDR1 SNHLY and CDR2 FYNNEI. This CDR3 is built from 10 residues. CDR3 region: CASRGGEAFF. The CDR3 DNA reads TGTGCCAGCAGGGGGGGTGAAGCTTTCTTT.

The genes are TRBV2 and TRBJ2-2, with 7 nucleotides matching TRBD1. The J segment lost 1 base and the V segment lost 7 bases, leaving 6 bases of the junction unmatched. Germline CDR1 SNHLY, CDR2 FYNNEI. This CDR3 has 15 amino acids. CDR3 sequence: CASIQGRLNTGELFF. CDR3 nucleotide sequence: TGTGCCAGCATACAGGGGAGACTGAACACCGGGGAGCTGTTTTTT. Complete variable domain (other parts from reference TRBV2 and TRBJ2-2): EPEVTQTPSHQVTQMGQEVILRCVPISNHLYFYWYRQILGQKVEFLVSFYNNEISEKSEIFDDQFSVERPDGSNFTLKIRSTKLEDSAMYFCASIQGRLNTGELFFGEGSRLTVL.

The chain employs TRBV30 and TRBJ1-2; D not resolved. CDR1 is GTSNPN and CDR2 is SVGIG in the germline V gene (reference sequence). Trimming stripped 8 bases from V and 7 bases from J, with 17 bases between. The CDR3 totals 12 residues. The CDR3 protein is CARAAGFAGYTF. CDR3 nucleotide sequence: TGTGCCCGGGCGGCCGGGTTTGCTGGCTACACCTTC.

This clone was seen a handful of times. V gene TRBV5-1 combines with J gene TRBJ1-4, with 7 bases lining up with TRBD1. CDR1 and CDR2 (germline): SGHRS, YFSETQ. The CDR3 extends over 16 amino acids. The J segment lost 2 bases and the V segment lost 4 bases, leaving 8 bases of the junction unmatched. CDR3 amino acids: CASSPLPGQTNEKLFF. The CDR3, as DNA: TGCGCCAGCAGCCCGCTACCGGGACAGACTAATGAAAAACTGTTTTTT.

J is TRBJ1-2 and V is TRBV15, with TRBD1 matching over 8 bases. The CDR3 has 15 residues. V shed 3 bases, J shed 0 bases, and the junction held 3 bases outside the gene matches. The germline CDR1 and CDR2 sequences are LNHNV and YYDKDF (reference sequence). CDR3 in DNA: TGTGCCACCAGCAGGAGGACAGGGCCTAACTATGGCTACACCTTC. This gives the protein CATSRRTGPNYGYTF.

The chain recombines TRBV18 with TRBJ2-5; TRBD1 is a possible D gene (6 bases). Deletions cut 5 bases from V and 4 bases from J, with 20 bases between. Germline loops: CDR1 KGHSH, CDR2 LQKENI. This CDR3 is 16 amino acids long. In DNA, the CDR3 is TGTGCCAGCTCATCATCCCGCGAACAGGGCCCAGAGACCCAGTACTTC. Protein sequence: CASSSSREQGPETQYF.

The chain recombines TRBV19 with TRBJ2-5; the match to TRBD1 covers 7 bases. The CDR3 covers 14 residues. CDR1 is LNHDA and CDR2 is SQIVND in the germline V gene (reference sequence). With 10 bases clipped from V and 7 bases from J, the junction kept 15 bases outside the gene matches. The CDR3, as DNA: TGTGCCACATCCGGCAGACAGGGCGTCGTGACCCAGTACTTC. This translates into CATSGRQGVVTQYF.

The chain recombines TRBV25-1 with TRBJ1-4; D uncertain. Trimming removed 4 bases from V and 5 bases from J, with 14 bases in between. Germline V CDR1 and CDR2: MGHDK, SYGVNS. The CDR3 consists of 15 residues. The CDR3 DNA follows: TGTGCCAGCAGTGGGCAGCCCTGGGCAAATGAAAAACTGTTTTTT. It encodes CASSGQPWANEKLFF.

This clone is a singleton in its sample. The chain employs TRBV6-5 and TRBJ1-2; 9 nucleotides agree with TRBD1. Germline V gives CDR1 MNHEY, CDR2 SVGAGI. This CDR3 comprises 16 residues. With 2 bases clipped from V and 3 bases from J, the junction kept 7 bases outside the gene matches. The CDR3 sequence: CASSYQVRTGDYGYTF. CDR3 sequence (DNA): TGTGCCAGCAGTTACCAAGTCCGGACAGGGGACTATGGCTACACCTTC.

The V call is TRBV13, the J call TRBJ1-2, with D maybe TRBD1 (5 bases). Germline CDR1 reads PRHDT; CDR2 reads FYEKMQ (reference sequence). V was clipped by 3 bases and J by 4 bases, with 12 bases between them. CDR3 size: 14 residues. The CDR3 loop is CASSFTTEIYGYTF. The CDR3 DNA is TGTGCCAGCAGCTTCACGACAGAGATCTATGGCTACACCTTC.

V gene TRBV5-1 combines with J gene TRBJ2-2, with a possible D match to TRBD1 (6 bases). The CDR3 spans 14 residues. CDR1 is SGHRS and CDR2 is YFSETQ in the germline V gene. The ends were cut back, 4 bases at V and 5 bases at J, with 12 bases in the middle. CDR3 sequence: CASSDQGLTGELFF. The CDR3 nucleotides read TGCGCCAGCAGCGACCAGGGGCTGACCGGGGAGCTGTTTTTT.

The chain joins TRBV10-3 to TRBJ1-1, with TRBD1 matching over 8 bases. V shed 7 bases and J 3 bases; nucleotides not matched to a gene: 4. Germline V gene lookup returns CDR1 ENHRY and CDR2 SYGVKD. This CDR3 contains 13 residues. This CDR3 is CAITLDRDTEAFF. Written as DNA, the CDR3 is TGTGCCATCACCTTGGACAGGGACACTGAAGCTTTCTTT.

CDR3 coding DNA: TGCAGTGCCCCGACGGGGGGTCGAGCTTTCTTT. Amino acids: CSAPTGGRAFF. V and J are TRBV20-1 and TRBJ1-1, with a weak D call TRBD1 (5 bases). The germline CDR1 and CDR2 sequences are DFQATT and SNEGSKA (reference sequence). V lost 6 bases and J 10 bases, leaving 15 bases between the germline ends. The CDR3 consists of 11 residues.